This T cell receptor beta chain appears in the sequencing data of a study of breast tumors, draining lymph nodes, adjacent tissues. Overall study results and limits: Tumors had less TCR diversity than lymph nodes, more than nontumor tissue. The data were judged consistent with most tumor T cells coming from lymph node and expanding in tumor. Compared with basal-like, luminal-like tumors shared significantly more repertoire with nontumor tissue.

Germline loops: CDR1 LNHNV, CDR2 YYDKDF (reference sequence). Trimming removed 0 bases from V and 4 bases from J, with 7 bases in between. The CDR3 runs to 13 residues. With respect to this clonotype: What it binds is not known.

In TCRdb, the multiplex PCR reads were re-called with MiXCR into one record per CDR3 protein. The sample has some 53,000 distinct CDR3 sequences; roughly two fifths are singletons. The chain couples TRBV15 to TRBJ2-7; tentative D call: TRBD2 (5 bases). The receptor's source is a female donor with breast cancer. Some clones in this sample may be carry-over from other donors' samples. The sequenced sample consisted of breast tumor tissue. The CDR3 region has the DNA TGTGCCACCAGCAGAGATCCGGGGTACGAGCAGTACTTC. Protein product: CATSRDPGYEQYF.